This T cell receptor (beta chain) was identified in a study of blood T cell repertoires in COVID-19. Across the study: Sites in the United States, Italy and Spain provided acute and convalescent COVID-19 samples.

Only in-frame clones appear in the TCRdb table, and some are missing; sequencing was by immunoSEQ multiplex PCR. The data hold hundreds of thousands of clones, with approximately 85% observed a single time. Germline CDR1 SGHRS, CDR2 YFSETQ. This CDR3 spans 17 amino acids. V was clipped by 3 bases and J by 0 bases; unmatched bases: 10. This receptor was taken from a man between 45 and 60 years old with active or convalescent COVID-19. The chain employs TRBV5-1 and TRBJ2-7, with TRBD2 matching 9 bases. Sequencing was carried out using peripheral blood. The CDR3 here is CASSSWGAGGLSYEQYF. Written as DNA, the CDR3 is TGCGCCAGCAGCTCCTGGGGGGCGGGAGGGCTCTCCTACGAGCAGTACTTC.